This T cell receptor (beta chain) was obtained from a study of cytomegalovirus exposure and HLA in healthy donors. The PCR used 60 Vbeta and 13 Jbeta primers. In the original workflow: Unique TCR beta chains totaled some 80 million in a later count, with around 12 million of them shared. Clones were sequenced by immunoSEQ multiplex PCR, and TCRdb holds only the in-frame ones, with some missing. V and J calls and clone size come straight from that table; D and trimming were deduced from the DNA. The table lists some 200,000 clones, 65% to 80% of them singletons. Trimming pared 5 bases from V and 10 bases from J, leaving 15 bases between. The CDR3 covers 13 residues. CDR1 SEHNR and CDR2 FQNEAQ come from the germline V gene (reference sequence).

The chain recombines TRBV7-9 with TRBJ2-1; D is perhaps TRBD2 (5 bases). This receptor was obtained from a man in his forties or fifties in good health and CMV-seronegative. Material for sequencing was PBMCs. CDR3 amino acids: CASSEDGPGEQFF. DNA for the CDR3: TGTGCCAGCAGCGAGGACGGGCCGGGGGAGCAGTTCTTC.